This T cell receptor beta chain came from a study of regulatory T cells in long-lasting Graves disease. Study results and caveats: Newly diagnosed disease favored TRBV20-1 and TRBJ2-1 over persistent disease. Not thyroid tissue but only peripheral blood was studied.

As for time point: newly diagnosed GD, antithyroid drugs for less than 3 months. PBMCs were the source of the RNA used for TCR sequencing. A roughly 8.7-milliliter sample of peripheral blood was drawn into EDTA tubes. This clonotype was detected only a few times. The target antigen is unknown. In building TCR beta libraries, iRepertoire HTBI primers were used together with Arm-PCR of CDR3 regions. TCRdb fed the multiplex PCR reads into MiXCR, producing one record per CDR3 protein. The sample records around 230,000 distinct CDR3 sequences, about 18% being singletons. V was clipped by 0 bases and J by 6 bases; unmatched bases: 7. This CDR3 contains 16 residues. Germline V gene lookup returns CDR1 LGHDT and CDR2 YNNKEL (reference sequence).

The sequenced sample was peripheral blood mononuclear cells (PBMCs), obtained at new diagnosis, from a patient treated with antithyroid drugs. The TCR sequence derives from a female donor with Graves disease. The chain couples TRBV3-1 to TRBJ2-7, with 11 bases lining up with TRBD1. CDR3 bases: TGTGCCAGCAGCCAAGAAGACCGGACAGGGGGCGCCGAGCAGTACTTC. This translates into CASSQEDRTGGAEQYF.